Listed here are 32 T cell receptor beta chains from one sample, sequenced in a study of shared clonotypes between healthy human individuals. It was CD45RO-negative cells, positively selected for CCR7, that made up naive CD8 cells, with terminally differentiated effector memory CD45RA+ cells excluded. Here immunoSEQ multiplex PCR was the method, and the copy in TCRdb shows in-frame clones only, minus some. The sample has around 2.1 million clones; roughly 91% are singletons. Input material: naive CD8+ T cells from PBMCs. These TCRs come from a man in his late teens or twenties in good health. Some clones in this sample may be carry-over from other donors' samples.

This rearrangement joins TRBV28 to TRBJ1-3; TRBD1 aligns across 9 bases. CDR1 is MDHEN and CDR2 is SYDVKM in the germline V gene. This CDR3 has 15 amino acids. With V trimmed by 6 bases and J by 9 bases, 12 bases remained unmatched. The CDR3: CASSPGDREVGTIYF. The CDR3 coding sequence is TGTGCCAGCAGCCCAGGGGACAGGGAAGTGGGCACCATATATTTT.

The rearrangement links TRBV28 to TRBJ2-3, with D perhaps TRBD1 (6 bases). The CDR3 length is 15 residues. The germline gives CDR1 MDHEN, CDR2 SYDVKM. Trimming pared 4 bases from V and 4 bases from J, leaving 15 bases between. CDR3 sequence reads: CASSSRQDLADTQYF. Written as DNA, the CDR3 is TGTGCCAGCAGTTCCAGACAGGATCTCGCAGATACGCAGTATTTT.

The V gene is TRBV7-3, the J gene TRBJ2-2; TRBD1 agrees at 8 bases. Trimming took 5 bases from V and 5 from J; bases not matched to a gene: 7. Germline V gene data show CDR1 as SGHTA and CDR2 as FQGTGA. The CDR3 contains 15 residues. The CDR3 is CASSPDRVWTGELFF. CDR3 nucleotide sequence: TGTGCCAGCAGCCCGGACAGGGTTTGGACCGGGGAGCTGTTTTTT.

V usage is TRBV5-1 and J usage is TRBJ2-1; 12 bases fit TRBD1. Germline lookup yields CDR1 SGHRS and CDR2 YFSETQ. Losses at the gene ends were 4 bases for V and 7 bases for J; bases not matched to a gene: 6. The CDR3 consists of 15 residues. Here the CDR3 DNA reads TGCGCCAGCAGCAGGGACAGGGGGCTAGTTAATGAGCAGTTCTTC. Its protein product is CASSRDRGLVNEQFF. The complete variable domain, with remaining parts taken from reference TRBV5-1 and TRBJ2-1, reads KAGVTQTPRYLIKTRGQQVTLSCSPISGHRSVSWYQQTPGQGLQFLFEYFSETQRNKGNFPGRFSGRQFSNSRSEMNVSTLELGDSALYLCASSRDRGLVNEQFFGPGTRLTVL.

The chain employs TRBV7-9 and TRBJ2-2; 8 bases align to TRBD1. Trimming at V came to 5 bases and at J to 6 bases, leaving 11 bases not matched to a gene. Germline V gives CDR1 SEHNR, CDR2 FQNEAQ (reference sequence). This CDR3 comprises 16 residues. The CDR3 DNA reads as TGTGCCAGCAGCGAACGAGGGACAGGTTTAGCCGGGGAGCTGTTTTTT. Protein product: CASSERGTGLAGELFF. The full variable domain, rest sourced from reference TRBV7-9 and TRBJ2-2, is DTGVSQNPRHKITKRGQNVTFRCDPISEHNRLYWYRQTLGQGPEFLTYFQNEAQLEKSRLLSDRFSAERPKGSFSTLEIQRTEQGDSAMYLCASSERGTGLAGELFFGEGSRLTVL.

This chain connects TRBV29-1 to TRBJ2-7; the D is unclear. Germline CDR1 and CDR2: SQVTM and ANQGSEA. This CDR3 has 13 amino acids. Trimming shortened V by 5 bases and J by 0 bases, and 11 bases separated the two germline ends. The CDR3, as DNA: TGCAGCGTTACTTTAGATAGCTCCTACGAGCAGTACTTC. It specifies CSVTLDSSYEQYF.

This chain joins TRBV14 and TRBJ2-7; 9 nucleotides match TRBD1. Trimming at V came to 0 bases and at J to 7 bases, leaving 10 bases not matched to a gene. The CDR3 covers 16 residues. Germline assignment: CDR1 SGHDN and CDR2 FVKESK. CDR3 nucleotides: TGTGCCAGCAGCCAAGATCTGACAGGGGGTTATTGGGAGCAGTACTTC. This sequence encodes CASSQDLTGGYWEQYF.

The chain employs TRBV7-8 and TRBJ2-5, with D possibly TRBD2 on 6 matching bases. Germline V gives CDR1 SGHVS, CDR2 FQNEAQ. Between the trimmed V and J ends, which lost 5 bases and 0 bases, there was a span of 19 bases. CDR3 length: 17 residues. In nucleotides, the CDR3 is TGTGCCAGCAGCCCCTCTCTAGCGAGAACTTACCAAGAGACCCAGTACTTC. The encoded protein is CASSPSLARTYQETQYF.

In regard to this clone: The sample carries other DNA sequences with the same CDR3. V and J are TRBV6-5 and TRBJ1-5; D ambiguous. Germline CDR1 is MNHEY and CDR2 is SVGAGI. This CDR3 comprises 13 residues. V lost 2 bases and J 3 bases, leaving 5 bases between the germline ends. The CDR3 region is CASSYGPNQPQHF. The CDR3 nucleotides are TGTGCCAGCAGTTACGGCCCCAATCAGCCCCAGCATTTT.

CDR3 nucleotide sequence: TGTGCCAGCAGCCAACCGGGGTCGTCCTACGAGCAGTACTTC. Translated: CASSQPGSSYEQYF. This sequence joins TRBV6-6 and TRBJ2-7; the D gene is possibly TRBD2 (5 bases). The germline V and J ends were trimmed by 6 bases and 1 base, with 13 bases remaining between them. Germline V gene lookup returns CDR1 MNHNY and CDR2 SVGAGI (reference sequence). The CDR3 sequence is 14 residues long.

In this sample, this clone turned up once. The J gene is TRBJ1-5, the V gene TRBV7-2; D gene unclear. Deletions cut 0 bases from V and 2 bases from J, with 8 bases between. Germline V CDR1 and CDR2: SGHTA, FQGNSA. The length of the CDR3 is 15 residues. CDR3 sequence (DNA): TGTGCCAGCAGCTTAGCGGGCGAGCGCAATCAGCCCCAGCATTTT. Translating it yields CASSLAGERNQPQHF.

The chain uses TRBV30 and TRBJ2-7; D might be TRBD2 (5 bases). Germline loops: CDR1 GTSNPN, CDR2 SVGIG (reference sequence). Between the trimmed V and J ends, which lost 0 bases and 6 bases, there was a span of 12 bases. This CDR3 has 13 residues. The CDR3 reads CAWSVTRLGEQYF. The CDR3 DNA reads TGTGCCTGGAGTGTAACTAGATTAGGCGAGCAGTACTTC.

V is TRBV19 and J is TRBJ2-7; 9 bases line up with TRBD1. Germline V gives CDR1 LNHDA, CDR2 SQIVND (reference sequence). J gave up 2 bases and V 4 bases, and 6 bases lay outside the gene matches. The CDR3 is made up of 15 amino acids. CDR3: CASSNHGTGPYEQYF. In DNA, the CDR3 is TGTGCCAGTAGTAATCACGGGACAGGGCCCTACGAGCAGTACTTC.

As for this clone: Other nucleotide sequences from this sample produce the same CDR3. The rearrangement links TRBV11-2 to TRBJ2-7; D is undetermined. The CDR3 extends over 13 amino acids. Germline CDR1 and CDR2: SGHAT and FQNNGV. V was shortened by 1 base and J by 4 bases, with 8 bases between the two germline ends. The CDR3 sequence is CASSLVGGYEQYF. CDR3 in DNA: TGTGCCAGCAGCTTAGTAGGTGGATACGAGCAGTACTTC.

V usage is TRBV15 and J usage is TRBJ1-1; TRBD1 aligns across 7 bases. Germline V gene data show CDR1 as LNHNV and CDR2 as YYDKDF (reference sequence). The CDR3 totals 13 residues. Trimming took 1 base from V and 10 from J; bases not matched to a gene: 6. CDR3 nucleotides: TGTGCCACCAGCAGAGGGGACAGTCGTCGAGCTTTCTTT. It is translated as CATSRGDSRRAFF.

This rearrangement joins TRBV28 to TRBJ2-5; 12 nucleotides align to TRBD2. Germline V gives CDR1 MDHEN, CDR2 SYDVKM. After removal of 3 bases from V and 6 bases from J, the junction contained 20 bases not matched to a gene. CDR3 length: 20 residues. CDR3 protein: CASSFSGGIRASGRVKTQYF. DNA for the CDR3: TGTGCCAGCAGTTTCTCGGGCGGAATACGGGCTAGCGGGAGGGTTAAGACCCAGTACTTC.

The count of this clone is one. The same CDR3 also results from other DNA sequences found in this sample. This chain links TRBV19 with TRBJ2-7, with D unclear. CDR1 and CDR2 from the germline V gene are LNHDA and SQIVND (reference sequence). The CDR3 has 13 residues. Trimming took off 1 base at V and 3 bases at J, with 7 bases between the two ends. The CDR3 spells CASSIVGSYEQYF. In nucleotides, the CDR3 is TGTGCCAGTAGTATAGTCGGCAGCTACGAGCAGTACTTC.

The rearrangement uses TRBV5-6 and TRBJ2-1; D is tentatively TRBD1 or TRBD2 (5 bases each). The germline gives CDR1 SGHDT, CDR2 YYEEEE. The CDR3 has 14 amino acids. Trimming removed 4 bases at V and 4 bases at J, with 12 bases between. This CDR3 reads CASSRDEWYNEQFF. The DNA of the CDR3 is TGTGCCAGCAGCCGGGACGAATGGTACAATGAGCAGTTCTTC.

This chain connects TRBV25-1 to TRBJ1-2; no reliable D call. Per the germline V gene, CDR1 is MGHDK and CDR2 is SYGVNS. The CDR3 has 14 amino acids. Trimming left V 0 bases short and J 8 bases short, with 13 bases between. The DNA for the CDR3 is TGTGCCAGCAGTGAATACGCAGGACCCGGCGGCTACACCTTC. This sequence encodes CASSEYAGPGGYTF.

The chain has TRBV19 and TRBJ2-7; D perhaps matches TRBD2 (5 bases). The germline gives CDR1 LNHDA, CDR2 SQIVND (reference sequence). V was clipped by 5 bases and J by 0 bases, with 14 bases between them. The CDR3 totals 15 residues. CDR3 sequence: CASSGIEGLSYEQYF. CDR3 nucleotides: TGTGCCAGTAGTGGTATAGAGGGCCTCTCCTACGAGCAGTACTTC.

CDR3 protein: CATSRAGTYSYEQYF. The CDR3 coding sequence is TGTGCCACCAGCAGAGCCGGGACCTATTCCTACGAGCAGTACTTC. J is TRBJ2-7 and V is TRBV15; D may correspond to TRBD1 or TRBD2 (5 bases each). The germline CDR1 and CDR2 sequences are LNHNV and YYDKDF (reference sequence). V was pared by 1 base and J by 1 base, with 11 bases between. The CDR3 is 15 amino acids.

The chain employs TRBV19 and TRBJ2-1; D may be TRBD1 (6 bases). The V and J ends lost 3 bases and 9 bases respectively, with 6 bases between them. Germline CDR1 is LNHDA and CDR2 is SQIVND (reference sequence). This CDR3 is 11 amino acids long. Here the CDR3 DNA reads TGTGCCAGTAGTATGGGGGCTGAGCAGTTCTTC. It yields the protein CASSMGAEQFF.

V and J are TRBV7-9 and TRBJ2-7; D call uncertain. CDR3 size: 14 residues. CDR1 is SEHNR and CDR2 is FQNEAQ in the germline V gene (reference sequence). V was clipped by 5 bases and J by 4 bases, with 15 bases between them. CDR3 DNA: TGTGCCAGCAGCGACGGTCTGGGGATTTACGAGCAGTACTTC. Protein product: CASSDGLGIYEQYF.

The V call is TRBV1, the J call TRBJ2-7; the table's D call of TRBD2 was not tested on the DNA. TRBV1 is a recognized pseudogene. The CDR3 runs 11 residues. CDR3: CTSSQDPGQYF. Here the CDR3 DNA reads TGCACCAGCAGCCAAGACCCGGGGCAGTACTTC.

Here the CDR3 DNA reads TGCAGCGGTCGACAGGGTAGCTCTGAAGCTTTCTTT. Its protein is CSGRQGSSEAFF. The chain recombines TRBV29-1 with TRBJ1-1; the match to TRBD1 covers 7 bases. The germline CDR1 and CDR2 sequences are SQVTM and ANQGSEA. CDR3 length equals 12 residues. V lost 7 bases and J lost 6; bases outside the gene matches: 8.

As to this clone: Other DNA variants within this sample encode the same CDR3. This chain connects TRBV10-3 to TRBJ2-7, with a weak D call TRBD2 (5 bases). The CDR3 spans 13 residues. V lost 0 bases to trimming and J lost 3 bases, with 6 bases between them. Germline V gene lookup returns CDR1 ENHRY and CDR2 SYGVKD. CDR3 sequence: CAISESGSYEQYF. In nucleotides, the CDR3 is TGTGCCATCAGTGAGTCAGGGAGCTACGAGCAGTACTTC.

A word on this clone: Other DNA sequences in this sample translate to the same CDR3. The chain recombines TRBV28 with TRBJ2-7; TRBD1 matches at 11 bases. The V and J ends lost 3 bases and 4 bases, in that order; junction bases with no gene match: 2. Germline loops: CDR1 MDHEN, CDR2 SYDVKM. The CDR3 extends over 14 amino acids. For the CDR3, the DNA is TGTGCCAGCAGTTTGGGACAGGGGGGGTACGAGCAGTACTTC. Its translation is CASSLGQGGYEQYF.

In regard to this clone: This specimen includes other DNA sequences encoding the same CDR3. The V gene is TRBV11-2, the J gene TRBJ2-7, with TRBD2 matching over 8 bases. There are 15 residues in the CDR3. The germline CDR1 and CDR2 sequences are SGHAT and FQNNGV. With 3 bases clipped from V and 0 bases from J, the junction kept 4 bases outside the gene matches. The chain's CDR3 is CASSFGGGSSYEQYF. CDR3 DNA: TGTGCCAGCAGCTTCGGCGGGGGGAGCTCCTACGAGCAGTACTTC.

V usage is TRBV27 and J usage is TRBJ2-1; perhaps TRBD2 as D (5 bases). Germline CDR1 and CDR2: MNHEY and SMNVEV (reference sequence). The CDR3 spans 14 residues. Trimming removed 5 bases at V and 12 bases at J, with 20 bases between. The CDR3 nucleotides are TGTGCCAGCAGTCCCCGCCTTTTTAACGAGGGGCAGTTCTTC. Translating gives CASSPRLFNEGQFF.

The chain carries TRBV28 and TRBJ2-2, with no clear D. The germline V gene has CDR1 MDHEN and CDR2 SYDVKM. Trimming shortened V by 5 bases and J by 3 bases, and 10 bases separated the two germline ends. The length of the CDR3 is 14 residues. The DNA for the CDR3 is TGTGCCAGCAGTAAATTAGCCCACACCGGGGAGCTGTTTTTT. It specifies CASSKLAHTGELFF.

In its sample, this clone was seen once. CDR3 coding DNA: TGTGCCAGCAGCCGAAGGGGGGCGCAGGAGCAGTTCTTC. This codes for CASSRRGAQEQFF. The genes are TRBV11-3 and TRBJ2-1; perhaps D is TRBD1 or TRBD2 (6 bases each). V lost 5 bases to trimming and J lost 10 bases, with 15 bases between them. The CDR3 is 13 amino acids. Germline lookup yields CDR1 SGHNT and CDR2 YENEEA.

This clone has at least ten counts. The chain has TRBV6-1 and TRBJ2-7; a possible D gene is TRBD2 (6 bases). Trimming cost V 4 bases and J 2 bases, with 12 bases left between them. The CDR3 has 14 amino acids. Germline-derived CDR1 and CDR2 are MNHNS and SASEGT. This chain's CDR3 is CASSGLGRTYEQYF. CDR3 nucleotide sequence: TGTGCCAGCAGTGGACTAGGACGGACCTACGAGCAGTACTTC.